This TCR beta chain was recorded in a study of tumor and adjacent non-tumor tissue in lung cancer. In the study overall: Samples averaged roughly 4.2 million productive TCRbeta reads each.

A modified ARM-PCR protocol with three rounds of nested PCR amplified TCRbeta. Via MiXCR, TCRdb re-called the multiplex PCR reads, giving one row per CDR3 protein. This table holds more than 120,000 distinct CDR3 sequences, around 61% found once. The CDR3 runs 13 residues. The V gene lost 6 bases and the J gene lost 5 bases, with 14 bases spanning the gap. Germline CDR1 reads MNHEY; CDR2 reads SVGAGI. RNA was extracted from bulk tissue without any cell sorting. Donors were chemotherapy-naive, newly diagnosed lung cancer surgical patients in China, August–November 2014. Study-wide findings and caveats: Normal lung showed higher cumulative top 100 clone frequency than tumor. Patients with more diverse tumor TCRs had worse survival.

On this clonotype itself: Its antigen remains unidentified. One base away lies a much larger clone, so this may be a sequencing read error. No conserved phenylalanine or tryptophan is present at the end of the CDR3, so a read error is the likely explanation.

This rearrangement joins TRBV6-5 to TRBJ2-7, with D unclear. Sample: lung tumor tissue. The origin of this receptor is a man aged 60 to 69 with small cell lung cancer. The CDR3: CASRNAALNEQYS. The CDR3 bases are TGTGCCAGCAGGAACGCGGCTCTCAACGAGCAGTACTCC.